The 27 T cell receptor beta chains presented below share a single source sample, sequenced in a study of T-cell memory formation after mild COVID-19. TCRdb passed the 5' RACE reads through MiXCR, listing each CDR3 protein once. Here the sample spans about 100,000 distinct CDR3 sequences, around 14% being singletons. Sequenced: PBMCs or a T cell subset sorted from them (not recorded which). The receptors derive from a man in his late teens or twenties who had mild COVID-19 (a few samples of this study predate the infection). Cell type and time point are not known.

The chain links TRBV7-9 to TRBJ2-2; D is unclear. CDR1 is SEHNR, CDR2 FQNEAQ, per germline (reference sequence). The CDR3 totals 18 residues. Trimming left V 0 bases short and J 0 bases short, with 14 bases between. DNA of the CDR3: TGTGCCAGCAGCTTAGCGATGCGTTCTCAGGCGAACACCGGGGAGCTGTTTTTT. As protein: CASSLAMRSQANTGELFF.

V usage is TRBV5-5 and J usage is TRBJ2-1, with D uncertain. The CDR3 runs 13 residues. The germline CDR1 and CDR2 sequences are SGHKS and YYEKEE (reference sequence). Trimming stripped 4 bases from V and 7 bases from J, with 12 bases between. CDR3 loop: CASSPTRRNEQFF. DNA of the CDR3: TGTGCCAGCAGCCCCACCCGGCGGAATGAGCAGTTCTTC.

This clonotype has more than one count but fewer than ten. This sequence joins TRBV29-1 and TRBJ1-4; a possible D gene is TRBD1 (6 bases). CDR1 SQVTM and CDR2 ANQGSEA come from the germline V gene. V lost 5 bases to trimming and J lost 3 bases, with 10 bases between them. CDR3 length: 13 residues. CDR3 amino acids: CSVLDSANEKLFF. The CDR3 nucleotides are TGCAGCGTTCTGGACAGTGCTAATGAAAAACTGTTTTTT.

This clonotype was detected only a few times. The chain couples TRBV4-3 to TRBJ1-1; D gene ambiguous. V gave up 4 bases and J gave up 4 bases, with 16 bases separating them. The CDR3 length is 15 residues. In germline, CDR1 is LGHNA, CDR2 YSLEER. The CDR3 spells CASSLLDGRGTEAFF. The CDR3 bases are TGCGCCAGCAGCCTCTTAGACGGACGCGGCACTGAAGCTTTCTTT.

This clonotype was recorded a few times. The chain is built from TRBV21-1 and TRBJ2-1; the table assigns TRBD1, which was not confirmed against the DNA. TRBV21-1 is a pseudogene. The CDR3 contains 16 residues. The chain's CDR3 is CASSNPSDREHNEQFF. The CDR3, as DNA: TGTGCCAGCAGCAACCCCAGCGACAGGGAGCACAATGAGCAGTTCTTC.

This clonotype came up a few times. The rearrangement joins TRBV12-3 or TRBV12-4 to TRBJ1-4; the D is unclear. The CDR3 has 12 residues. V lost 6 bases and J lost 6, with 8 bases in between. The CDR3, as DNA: TGTGCCAGCAGCCTCTTTCATGAAAAACTGTTTTTT. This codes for CASSLFHEKLFF.

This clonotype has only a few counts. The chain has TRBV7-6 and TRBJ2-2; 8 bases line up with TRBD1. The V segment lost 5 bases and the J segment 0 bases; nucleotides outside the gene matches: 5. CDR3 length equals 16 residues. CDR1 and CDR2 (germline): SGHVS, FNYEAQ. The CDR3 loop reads CASSHWTGTNTGELFF. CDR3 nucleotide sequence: TGTGCCAGCAGCCACTGGACAGGGACGAACACCGGGGAGCTGTTTTTT. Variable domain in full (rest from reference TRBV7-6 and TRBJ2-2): GAGVSQSPRYKVTKRGQDVALRCDPISGHVSLYWYRQALGQGPEFLTYFNYEAQQDKSGLPNDRFSAERPEGSISTLTIQRTEQRDSAMYRCASSHWTGTNTGELFFGEGSRLTVL.

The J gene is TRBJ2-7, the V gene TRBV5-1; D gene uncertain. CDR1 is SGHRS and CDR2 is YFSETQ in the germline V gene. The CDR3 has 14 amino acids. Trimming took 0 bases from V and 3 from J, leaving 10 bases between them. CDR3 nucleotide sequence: TGCGCCAGCAGCTTGGTCGGCAGAGACTACGAGCAGTACTTC. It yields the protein CASSLVGRDYEQYF.

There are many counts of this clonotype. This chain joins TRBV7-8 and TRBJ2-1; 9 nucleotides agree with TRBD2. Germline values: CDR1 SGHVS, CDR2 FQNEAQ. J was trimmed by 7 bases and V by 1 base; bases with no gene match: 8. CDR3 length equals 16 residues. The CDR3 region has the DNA TGTGCCAGCAGCTTAGGCGGGGGGGCCTTTGGGAATGAGCAGTTCTTC. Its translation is CASSLGGGAFGNEQFF.

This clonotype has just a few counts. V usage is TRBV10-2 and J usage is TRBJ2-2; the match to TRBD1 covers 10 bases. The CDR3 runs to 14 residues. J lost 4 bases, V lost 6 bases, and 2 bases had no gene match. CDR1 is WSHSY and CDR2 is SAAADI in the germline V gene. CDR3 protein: CASRGQGRTGELFF. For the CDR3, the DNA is TGCGCCAGCAGGGGACAGGGGCGCACCGGGGAGCTGTTTTTT.

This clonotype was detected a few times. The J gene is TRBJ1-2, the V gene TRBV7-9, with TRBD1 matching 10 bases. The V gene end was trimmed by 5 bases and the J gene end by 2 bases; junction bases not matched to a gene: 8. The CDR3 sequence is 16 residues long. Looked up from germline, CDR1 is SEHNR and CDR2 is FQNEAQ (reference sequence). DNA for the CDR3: TGTGCCAGCAGCACGGCGACAGGGGGCAGGAACTATGGCTACACCTTC. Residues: CASSTATGGRNYGYTF.

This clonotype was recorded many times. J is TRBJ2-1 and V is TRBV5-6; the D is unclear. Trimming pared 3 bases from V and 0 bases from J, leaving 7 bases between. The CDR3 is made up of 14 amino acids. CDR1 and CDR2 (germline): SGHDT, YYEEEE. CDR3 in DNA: TGTGCCAGCAGCTACAGAAACTCCTACAATGAGCAGTTCTTC. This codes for CASSYRNSYNEQFF.

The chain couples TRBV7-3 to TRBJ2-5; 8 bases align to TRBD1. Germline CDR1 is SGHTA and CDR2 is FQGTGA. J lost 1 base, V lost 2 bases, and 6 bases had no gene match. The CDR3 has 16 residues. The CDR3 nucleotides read TGTGCCAGCAGCTTATTCGGAGGACAGGGCCAAGAGACCCAGTACTTC. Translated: CASSLFGGQGQETQYF.

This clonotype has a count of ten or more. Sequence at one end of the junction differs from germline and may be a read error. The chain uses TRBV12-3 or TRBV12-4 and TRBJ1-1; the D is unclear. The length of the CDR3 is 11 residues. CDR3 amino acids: CASSLGTEAFF. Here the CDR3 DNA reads TGCGCCAGCAGCTTGGGTACCGAAGCTTTCTTT.

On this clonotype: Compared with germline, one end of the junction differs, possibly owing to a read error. CDR3 sequence reads: CASTLLEGGTEALF. The CDR3 nucleotides read TGTGCCAGCACCTTACTCGAGGGGGGGACTGAAGCTTTATTT. The rearrangement links TRBV6-5 to TRBJ1-1; D possibly corresponds to TRBD1 (6 bases). In germline, CDR1 is MNHEY, CDR2 SVGAGI. The CDR3 runs 14 residues.

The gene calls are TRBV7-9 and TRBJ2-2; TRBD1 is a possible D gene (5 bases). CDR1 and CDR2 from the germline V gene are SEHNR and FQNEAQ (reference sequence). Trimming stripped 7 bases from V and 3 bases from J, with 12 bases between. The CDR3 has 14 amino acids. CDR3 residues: CASTHRSYTGELFF. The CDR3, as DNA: TGTGCCAGCACCCACAGGTCATACACCGGGGAGCTGTTTTTT.

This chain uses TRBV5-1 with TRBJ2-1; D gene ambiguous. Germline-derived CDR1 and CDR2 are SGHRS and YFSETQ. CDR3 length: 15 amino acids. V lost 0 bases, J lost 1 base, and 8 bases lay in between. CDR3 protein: CASSLDPTSYNEQFF. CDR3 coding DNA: TGCGCCAGCAGCTTGGATCCGACATCCTACAATGAGCAGTTCTTC.

Here the CDR3 DNA reads TGTGCCACCGCGGGGGGGTACGGCACTGAAGCTTTCTTT. Translated, it gives CATAGGYGTEAFF. The chain is built from TRBV12-3 or TRBV12-4 and TRBJ1-1, with D tentatively TRBD1 (5 bases). The CDR3 has 13 amino acids. V was shortened by 10 bases and J by 4 bases, with 16 bases between the two germline ends.

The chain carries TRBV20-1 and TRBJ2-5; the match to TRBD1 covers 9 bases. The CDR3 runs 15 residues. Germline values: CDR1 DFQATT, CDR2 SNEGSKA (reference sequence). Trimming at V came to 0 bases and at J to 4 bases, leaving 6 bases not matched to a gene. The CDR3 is CSARDHGTGLETQYF. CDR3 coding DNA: TGCAGTGCTAGAGACCACGGGACAGGGCTAGAGACCCAGTACTTC.

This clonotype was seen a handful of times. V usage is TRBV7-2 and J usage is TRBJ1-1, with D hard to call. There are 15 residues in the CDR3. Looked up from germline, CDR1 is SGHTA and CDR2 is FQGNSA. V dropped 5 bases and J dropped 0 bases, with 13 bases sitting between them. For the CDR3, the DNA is TGTGCCAGCAGCCTCCGGTATAACATGAACACTGAAGCTTTCTTT. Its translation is CASSLRYNMNTEAFF. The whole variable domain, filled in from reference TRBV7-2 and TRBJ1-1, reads GAGVSQSPSNKVTEKGKDVELRCDPISGHTALYWYRQSLGQGLEFLIYFQGNSAPDKSGLPSDRFSAERTGGSVSTLTIQRTQQEDSAVYLCASSLRYNMNTEAFFGQGTRLTVV.

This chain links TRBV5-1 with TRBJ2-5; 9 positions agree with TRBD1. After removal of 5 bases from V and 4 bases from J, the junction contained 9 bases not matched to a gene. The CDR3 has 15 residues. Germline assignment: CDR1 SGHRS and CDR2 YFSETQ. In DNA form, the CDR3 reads TGCGCCAGCAGATACCGGGACAGGGAACTAGAGACCCAGTACTTC. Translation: CASRYRDRELETQYF.

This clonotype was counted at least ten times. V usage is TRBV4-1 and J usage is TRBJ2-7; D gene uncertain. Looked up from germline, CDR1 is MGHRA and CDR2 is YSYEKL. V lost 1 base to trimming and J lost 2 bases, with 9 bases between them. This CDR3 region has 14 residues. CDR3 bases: TGCGCCAGCAGCCAAGTTATTGTTGCCTACGAGCAGTACTTC. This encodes CASSQVIVAYEQYF.

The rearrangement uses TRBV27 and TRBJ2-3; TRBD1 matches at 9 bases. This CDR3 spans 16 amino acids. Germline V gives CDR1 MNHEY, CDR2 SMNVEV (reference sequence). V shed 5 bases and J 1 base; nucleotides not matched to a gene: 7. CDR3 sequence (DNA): TGTGCCAGCAGTCCCATCCGGACAGGGGGCACAGATACGCAGTATTTT. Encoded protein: CASSPIRTGGTDTQYF.

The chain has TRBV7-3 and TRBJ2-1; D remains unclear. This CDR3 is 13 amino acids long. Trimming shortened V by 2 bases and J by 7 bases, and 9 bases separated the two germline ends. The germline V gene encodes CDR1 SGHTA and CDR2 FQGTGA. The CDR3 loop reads CASSLGGVNEQFF. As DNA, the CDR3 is TGTGCCAGCAGCTTAGGTGGGGTAAATGAGCAGTTCTTC.

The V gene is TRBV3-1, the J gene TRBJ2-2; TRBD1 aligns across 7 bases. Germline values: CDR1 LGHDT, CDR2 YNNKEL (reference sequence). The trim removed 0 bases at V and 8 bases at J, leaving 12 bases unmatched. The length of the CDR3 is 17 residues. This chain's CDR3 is CASSQDHTLTGEGELFF. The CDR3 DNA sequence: TGTGCCAGCAGCCAAGACCACACACTCACAGGGGAGGGGGAGCTGTTTTTT.

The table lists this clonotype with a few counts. DNA of the CDR3: TGCAGCGTTTTCGAGAACACTGAAGCTTTCTTT. Its protein product is CSVFENTEAFF. The V call is TRBV29-1, the J call TRBJ1-1, with unresolved D. This CDR3 comprises 11 residues. Trimming removed 5 bases at V and 1 base at J, with 5 bases between. The germline gives CDR1 SQVTM, CDR2 ANQGSEA.

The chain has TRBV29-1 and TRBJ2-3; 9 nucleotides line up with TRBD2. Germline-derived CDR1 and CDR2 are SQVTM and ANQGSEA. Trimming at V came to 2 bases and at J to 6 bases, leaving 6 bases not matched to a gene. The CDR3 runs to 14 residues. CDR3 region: CSVELAGSLDTQYF. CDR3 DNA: TGCAGCGTTGAACTAGCGGGGTCCTTGGATACGCAGTATTTT.